These 32 T cell receptor beta chains were all obtained from the same sample, sequenced in a study of glioma-infiltrating T cells. Using RNA template, CDR3s of TCR alpha and beta were amplified with iRepertoire arm-PCR. MiXCR was run by TCRdb on the multiplex PCR reads, yielding one entry per CDR3 protein. The data contain approximately 110,000 distinct CDR3 sequences, approximately 25% of them seen just once; the ten biggest clones take up 12% to 15%. The sample consisted of glioma tissue, nonneoplastic brain tissue, or PBMCs (not recorded which). The receptors shown here come from a human donor with low-grade glioma or glioblastoma, undergoing nonglioma brain surgery, or in good health (not recorded which).

This clonotype showed up just a few times. In DNA form, the CDR3 reads TGTGCCAGCAAAGGGTACCTGGATGAGCAGTTCTTC. Its translation is CASKGYLDEQFF. The gene calls are TRBV12-3 or TRBV12-4 and TRBJ2-1; D gene ambiguous. The V gene lost 7 bases and the J gene lost 8 bases, with 12 bases spanning the gap. The CDR3 loop spans 12 amino acids.

A remark on this clonotype: This may stem from a read error, because a much larger clone lies one nucleotide away. The V and J genes are TRBV24-1 and TRBJ2-3, with unresolved D. Trimming cost V 5 bases and J 0 bases, with 14 bases left between them. CDR1 is KGHDR and CDR2 is SFDVKD in the germline V gene. This CDR3 spans 16 amino acids. The CDR3 bases are TGTGCCACCAGTGGCCCTCGAGCAGCTAGCACAGATACGCAGTATTTT. It encodes CATSGPRAASTDTQYF.

This clonotype was seen many times. The rearrangement uses TRBV7-2 and TRBJ2-3; TRBD2 matches 11 bases. CDR1 is SGHTA and CDR2 is FQGNSA in the germline V gene. With 5 bases clipped from V and 5 bases from J, the junction kept 9 bases outside the gene matches. The CDR3 spans 16 residues. The CDR3 loop is CASSAGLAATGDTQYF. The CDR3, as DNA: TGTGCCAGCAGCGCGGGACTAGCGGCAACGGGAGATACGCAGTATTTT.

On this clonotype: This sequence may be a read error, since a much larger clone differs from it by one base. V is TRBV2 and J is TRBJ1-5; weak D call: TRBD1 (5 bases). The germline gives CDR1 SNHLY, CDR2 FYNNEI. This CDR3 is built from 13 residues. V dropped 6 bases and J dropped 8 bases, with 14 bases sitting between them. CDR3 loop: CASSAQGNKPQHF. CDR3 DNA sequence: TGTGCCAGCAGCGCGCAGGGAAATAAGCCCCAGCATTTT. The entire variable domain, with the rest obtained from reference TRBV2 and TRBJ1-5, is as follows: EPEVTQTPSHQVTQMGQEVILRCVPISNHLYFYWYRQILGQKVEFLVSFYNNEISEKSEIFDDQFSVERPDGSNFTLKIRSTKLEDSAMYFCASSAQGNKPQHFGDGTRLSIL.

This clonotype appeared a few times. The chain has TRBV2 and TRBJ2-3; D might be TRBD2 (6 bases). CDR3 size: 17 residues. The V and J ends lost 8 bases and 0 bases respectively, with 21 bases between them. Germline CDR1 reads SNHLY; CDR2 reads FYNNEI. This CDR3 is CASGEIERRASTDTQYF. The CDR3 bases are TGTGCCAGCGGGGAAATCGAGCGGAGGGCTAGCACAGATACGCAGTATTTT.

In the case of this clonotype: At one boundary the junction diverges from the germline segment, which might be a read error. V and J are TRBV6-1 and TRBJ2-3; 11 positions agree with TRBD2. Looked up from germline, CDR1 is MNHNS and CDR2 is SASEGT. The CDR3 runs 15 residues. CDR3 protein: CVSSAGTSGADTQYF. In DNA, the CDR3 is TGTGTCAGCAGTGCAGGGACTAGCGGAGCAGATACGCAGTATTTT.

About this clonotype: This could be a read error, since a much larger clone is one nucleotide away. V gene TRBV24-1 combines with J gene TRBJ2-7; either TRBD1 or TRBD2 may fit D (8 bases each). The V gene lost 6 bases and the J gene lost 6 bases, with 23 bases spanning the gap. Germline CDR1 and CDR2: KGHDR and SFDVKD. The CDR3 runs 16 residues. DNA of the CDR3: TGTGCCACCAGTTATAACGGACAGGGCAGCGGGGGCGAGCAGTACTTC. Translating gives CATSYNGQGSGGEQYF.

This clonotype was detected ten times or more. This rearrangement joins TRBV6-1 to TRBJ1-1, with D uncertain. V lost 2 bases to trimming and J lost 8 bases, with 15 bases between them. The CDR3 loop spans 14 amino acids. Germline assignment: CDR1 MNHNS and CDR2 SASEGT. The CDR3: CASSEIPALREAFF. CDR3 sequence (DNA): TGTGCCAGCAGTGAAATCCCTGCCCTGCGGGAAGCTTTCTTT.

This clonotype appeared many times. The chain links TRBV7-2 to TRBJ2-3; D is possibly TRBD1 (6 bases). The CDR3 has 15 residues. V was pared by 5 bases and J by 0 bases, with 12 bases between. CDR1 and CDR2 (germline): SGHTA, FQGNSA. For the CDR3, the DNA is TGTGCCAGCAGCCCAGGGGCAGTAAGCACAGATACGCAGTATTTT. Translating gives CASSPGAVSTDTQYF.

This clonotype has a count of ten or more. The gene calls are TRBV4-3 and TRBJ2-6; the match to TRBD1 covers 7 bases. The ends lost 0 bases at V and 2 bases at J; junction bases unmatched: 1. Germline-derived CDR1 and CDR2 are LGHNA and YSLEER. The CDR3 has 16 amino acids. The chain's CDR3 is CASSQDGTAGANVLTF. CDR3 coding DNA: TGCGCCAGCAGCCAAGATGGGACAGCTGGGGCCAACGTCCTGACTTTC.

The sample holds one count of this clonotype. A much larger clone sits a single nucleotide away, making a read error possible. The chain uses TRBV12-3 or TRBV12-4 and TRBJ2-7; D possibly corresponds to TRBD1 (5 bases). The CDR3 sequence is 13 residues long. V shed 7 bases and J shed 6 bases, with 16 bases lying between them. The CDR3 bases are TGTGCCAGCAATTTTGGGCAGGGCAGCGAGCAGTACTTC. This encodes CASNFGQGSEQYF.

This clonotype appeared many times. This chain uses TRBV27 with TRBJ2-3; 10 bases are a match to TRBD2. Germline V gives CDR1 MNHEY, CDR2 SMNVEV (reference sequence). V was pared by 2 bases and J by 1 base, with 15 bases of the junction left unmatched. CDR3 size: 20 residues. The CDR3 coding sequence is TGTGCCAGCAGTTTACGCCGGACTAGCGGCTACTACGGATGCACAGATACGCAGTATTTT. It translates to CASSLRRTSGYYGCTDTQYF.

Comments on this clonotype: Its ends do not fully match the called genes, so a read error is possible. The chain has TRBV6-1 and TRBJ2-5, with D unclear. CDR1 is MNHNS and CDR2 is SASEGT in the germline V gene. The CDR3 is 14 residues long. The CDR3 coding sequence is TGTGCCAGCAGTGCAATCTTTTATCAAGGGACCCAGTACTTC. This gives the protein CASSAIFYQGTQYF.

Details on this clonotype: A much bigger clone sits one base away, suggesting this may be a read error. V and J are TRBV12-3 or TRBV12-4 and TRBJ2-7; 7 bases align to TRBD2. Trimming cost V 6 bases and J 3 bases; bases outside gene matches: 11. CDR3 length equals 15 residues. The CDR3: CASRPRSGRGYEQYF. CDR3 coding DNA: TGTGCCAGCAGACCGCGTAGCGGGCGGGGCTACGAGCAGTACTTC.

Points on this clonotype: A much larger clone is a single base away; this may be a read error. This chain uses TRBV2 with TRBJ1-2; perhaps TRBD1 as D (6 bases). Looked up from germline, CDR1 is SNHLY and CDR2 is FYNNEI. The CDR3 totals 16 residues. The CDR3, as DNA: TGCGCCAGCAGCCAAGACGACAGGCCAGGGCTCCATGGCTACACCTTC. Its translation: CASSQDDRPGLHGYTF.

This clonotype turned up a few times. The CDR3 DNA sequence: TGTGCCAGCAGCCACCGGACTAGCGGGCCCCAAGAGACCCAGTACTTC. It is translated as CASSHRTSGPQETQYF. This sequence joins TRBV3-1 and TRBJ2-5; 11 nucleotides line up with TRBD2. The germline gives CDR1 LGHDT, CDR2 YNNKEL (reference sequence). The CDR3 has 16 amino acids. The J segment lost 1 base and the V segment lost 3 bases, leaving 4 bases of the junction unmatched.

This clonotype was found many times. The chain is built from TRBV6-1 and TRBJ2-2; tentatively, D is TRBD1 (6 bases). The CDR3 has 15 residues. The V end was cut by 7 bases, the J end by 5 bases, with 17 bases between. Looked up from germline, CDR1 is MNHNS and CDR2 is SASEGT. The CDR3 sequence is CASKTTGTTTGELFF. CDR3 DNA sequence: TGTGCCAGCAAGACCACCGGGACAACTACCGGGGAGCTGTTTTTT.

This clonotype was detected ten times or more. The J gene is TRBJ2-1, the V gene TRBV7-2; D ambiguous. Germline V gene sequence: CDR1 SGHTA, CDR2 FQGNSA. This CDR3 has 14 residues. V was clipped by 1 base and J by 0 bases, with 4 bases between them. This chain's CDR3 is CASSLESSYNEQFF. The DNA for the CDR3 is TGTGCCAGCAGCTTAGAGTCCTCCTACAATGAGCAGTTCTTC.

This clonotype was recorded many times. The V gene is TRBV7-2, the J gene TRBJ2-3; 9 bases match TRBD1. V was clipped by 1 base and J by 6 bases; unmatched bases: 8. This CDR3 comprises 16 residues. From germline, CDR1 is SGHTA and CDR2 FQGNSA. CDR3 sequence reads: CASSLDSGTGLDTQYF. CDR3 in DNA: TGTGCCAGCAGCTTAGACTCCGGGACAGGGTTGGATACGCAGTATTTT.

This clonotype came up many times. CDR3 in amino acids: CASAEPRTADYEQYF. DNA of the CDR3: TGTGCCAGCGCCGAGCCCAGGACAGCCGACTACGAGCAGTACTTC. The chain employs TRBV28 and TRBJ2-7; TRBD1 is a possible D gene (6 bases). The CDR3 consists of 15 residues. CDR1 is MDHEN and CDR2 is SYDVKM in the germline V gene. Trimming left V 8 bases short and J 3 bases short, with 20 bases between.

This clonotype has more than one count but fewer than ten. The V gene is TRBV11-2, the J gene TRBJ1-3; 9 bases align to TRBD1. Germline assignment: CDR1 SGHAT and CDR2 FQNNGV. The CDR3 totals 16 residues. Trimming cost V 5 bases and J 3 bases; bases outside gene matches: 8. The CDR3 is CASSVTDRGIGNTIYF. CDR3 DNA sequence: TGTGCCAGCAGCGTCACGGACAGGGGTATTGGAAACACCATATATTTT.

This clonotype was detected ten times or more. This chain joins TRBV27 and TRBJ1-5; unclear D gene. The V gene's germline CDR1 is MNHEY and CDR2 SMNVEV (reference sequence). This CDR3 has 13 amino acids. V lost 5 bases to trimming and J lost 6 bases, with 11 bases between them. CDR3 region: CASSLGRSQPQHF. The CDR3 coding sequence is TGTGCCAGCAGTCTCGGCAGGTCTCAGCCCCAGCATTTT.

This clonotype occurred a few times. A read error may explain this, as a much larger clone is one base away. The V gene is TRBV7-2, the J gene TRBJ2-3, with D hard to call. The CDR3 runs to 12 residues. The V gene's germline CDR1 is SGHTA and CDR2 FQGNSA. The CDR3 spells CASRFGTDTQYF. In nucleotides, the CDR3 is TGTGCCAGCCGCTTTGGTACAGATACGCAGTATTTT.

This clonotype was observed at least ten times. J is TRBJ1-4 and V is TRBV25-1, with D maybe TRBD1 (6 bases). This CDR3 has 15 amino acids. Germline V gene sequence: CDR1 MGHDK, CDR2 SYGVNS. V lost 4 bases to trimming and J lost 5 bases, with 14 bases between them. In DNA form, the CDR3 reads TGTGCCAGCAGTGCCCGCGGACAGCCGAATGAAAAACTGTTTTTT. Residues: CASSARGQPNEKLFF.

This clonotype was seen repeatedly, ten times or more. V usage is TRBV11-2 and J usage is TRBJ2-2; 12 nucleotides line up with TRBD1. Germline CDR1 SGHAT, CDR2 FQNNGV. There are 16 residues in the CDR3. V trimming: 6 bases; J trimming: 3 bases; junction bases outside the gene matches: 5. The CDR3 region has the DNA TGTGCCAGCAGTTGGGACAGGGGGCTAGACACCGGGGAGCTGTTTTTT. Translation gives CASSWDRGLDTGELFF. The full variable domain, with the rest looked up from reference TRBV11-2 and TRBJ2-2, is EAGVAQSPRYKIIEKRQSVAFWCNPISGHATLYWYQQILGQGPKLLIQFQNNGVVDDSQLPKDRFSAERLKGVDSTLKIQPAKLEDSAVYLCASSWDRGLDTGELFFGEGSRLTVL.

This clonotype has a count of ten or more. The chain employs TRBV6-2 or TRBV6-3 and TRBJ1-5; D not resolved. The V end was cut by 2 bases, the J end by 0 bases, with 11 bases between. CDR1 MNHEY and CDR2 SVGEGT come from the germline V gene. This CDR3 region has 16 residues. The CDR3 DNA reads TGTGCCAGCAGTTACCCGGACCGTTATAGCAATCAGCCCCAGCATTTT. As protein: CASSYPDRYSNQPQHF.

Comments on this clonotype: This may be a read error, as it is one base from a much larger clone. The rearrangement links TRBV2 to TRBJ2-2, with D perhaps matching TRBD1 or TRBD2 (5 bases each). Germline V CDR1 and CDR2: SNHLY, FYNNEI. This CDR3 comprises 16 residues. The V and J ends lost 10 bases and 4 bases respectively, with 22 bases between them. The CDR3 protein is CATSSRRFGGTGELFF. CDR3 sequence (DNA): TGTGCCACAAGTAGCAGGAGGTTTGGGGGCACCGGGGAGCTGTTTTTT.

This chain connects TRBV27 to TRBJ2-3, with a possible D match to TRBD2 (6 bases). Germline CDR1 reads MNHEY; CDR2 reads SMNVEV (reference sequence). V lost 2 bases, J lost 2 bases, and 11 bases lay in between. The CDR3 runs 15 residues. The CDR3 DNA follows: TGTGCCAGCAGTTTAGGAGGCGGGGTCACAGATACGCAGTATTTT. This encodes CASSLGGGVTDTQYF.

In the case of this clonotype: Given the absence of the conserved phenylalanine or tryptophan at the CDR3 end, a read error is likely. It is unclear where the CDR3 begins or ends on the DNA, so no DNA is shown, and the CDR3 is as TCRdb lists it. The chain couples TRBV27 to TRBJ2-7; the DNA was not compared with TRBD1, the D call given in the table. 14 amino acids form the CDR3, both terminal residues included. Germline CDR1 and CDR2: MNHEY and SMNVEV (reference sequence). CDR3 amino acids: CASSLGQGGYEQCL.

This clonotype was counted many times. The J gene is TRBJ2-7, the V gene TRBV4-3; 7 positions match TRBD2. The germline CDR1 and CDR2 sequences are LGHNA and YSLEER. The junction had 9 bases not matched to a gene; V was cut back by 0 bases and J by 4 bases. This CDR3 region has 16 residues. The DNA for the CDR3 is TGCGCCAGCAGCCAAGACCGGGGAGGGCCGCTATACGAGCAGTACTTC. Amino acid sequence: CASSQDRGGPLYEQYF.

For this clonotype: This may come from a read error, since a much larger clone is one base off. This chain's CDR3 is CASSIAGASGLLSYNEQFF. DNA of the CDR3: TGTGCCAGTAGTATAGCGGGGGCTAGCGGGCTCCTTTCCTACAATGAGCAGTTCTTC. The chain uses TRBV19 and TRBJ2-1; 8 bases map to TRBD2. The germline V gene encodes CDR1 LNHDA and CDR2 SQIVND (reference sequence). The V segment lost 1 base and the J segment 1 base; nucleotides outside the gene matches: 12. The CDR3 length is 19 residues.

This clonotype was observed many times. The J gene is TRBJ2-5, the V gene TRBV28; no definite D call. The V end was cut by 5 bases, the J end by 2 bases, with 12 bases between. The CDR3 is 14 residues long. The V gene's germline CDR1 is MDHEN and CDR2 SYDVKM. The CDR3 sequence is CASSQTPRQETQYF. CDR3 DNA: TGTGCCAGCAGTCAGACCCCCCGGCAAGAGACCCAGTACTTC.